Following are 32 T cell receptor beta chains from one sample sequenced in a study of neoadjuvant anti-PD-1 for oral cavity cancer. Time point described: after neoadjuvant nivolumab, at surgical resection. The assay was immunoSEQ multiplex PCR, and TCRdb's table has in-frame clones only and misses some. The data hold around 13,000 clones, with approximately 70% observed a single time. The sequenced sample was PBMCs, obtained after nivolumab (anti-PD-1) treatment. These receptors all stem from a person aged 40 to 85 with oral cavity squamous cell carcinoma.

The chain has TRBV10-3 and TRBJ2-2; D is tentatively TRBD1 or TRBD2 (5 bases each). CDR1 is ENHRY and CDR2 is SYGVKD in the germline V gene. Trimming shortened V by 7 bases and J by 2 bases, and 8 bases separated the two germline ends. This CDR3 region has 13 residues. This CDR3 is CAITGRNTGELFF. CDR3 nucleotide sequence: TGTGCCATCACGGGACGCAACACCGGGGAGCTGTTTTTT.

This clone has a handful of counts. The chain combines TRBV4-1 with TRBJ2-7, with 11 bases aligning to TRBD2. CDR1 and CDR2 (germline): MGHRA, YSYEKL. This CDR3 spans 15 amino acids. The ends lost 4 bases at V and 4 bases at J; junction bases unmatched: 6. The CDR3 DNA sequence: TGCGCCAGCAGCCGCGGGACTAGCGGTTCGTACGAGCAGTACTTC. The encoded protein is CASSRGTSGSYEQYF.

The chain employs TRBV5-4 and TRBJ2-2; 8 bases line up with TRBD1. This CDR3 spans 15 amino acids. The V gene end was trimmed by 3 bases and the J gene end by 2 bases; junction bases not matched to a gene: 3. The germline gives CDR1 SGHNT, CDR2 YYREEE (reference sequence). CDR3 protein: CASSSGQGNTGELFF. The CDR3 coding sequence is TGTGCCAGCAGCTCCGGACAGGGTAACACCGGGGAGCTGTTTTTT.

CDR3 coding DNA: TGTGCCAGCAGCCTTGGACAAGTGGATAACTATGGCTACACCTTC. Translation: CASSLGQVDNYGYTF. The chain recombines TRBV5-8 with TRBJ1-2; tentatively, D is TRBD1 (5 bases). The CDR3 spans 15 residues. CDR1 is SGHTS, CDR2 YDEGEE, per germline. With 4 bases removed from V and 1 base from J, the gap between germline ends came to 14 bases.

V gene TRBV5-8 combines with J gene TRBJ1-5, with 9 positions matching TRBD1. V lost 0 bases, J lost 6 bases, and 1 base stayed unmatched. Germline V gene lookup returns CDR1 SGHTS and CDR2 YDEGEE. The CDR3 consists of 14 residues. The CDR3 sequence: CASSLGTGVQPQHF. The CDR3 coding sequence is TGTGCCAGCAGCTTGGGGACAGGGGTTCAGCCCCAGCATTTT. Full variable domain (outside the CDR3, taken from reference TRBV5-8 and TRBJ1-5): EAGVTQSPTHLIKTRGQQATLRCSPISGHTSVYWYQQALGLGLQFLLWYDEGEERNRGNFPPRFSGRQFPNYSSELNVNALELEDSALYLCASSLGTGVQPQHFGDGTRLSIL.

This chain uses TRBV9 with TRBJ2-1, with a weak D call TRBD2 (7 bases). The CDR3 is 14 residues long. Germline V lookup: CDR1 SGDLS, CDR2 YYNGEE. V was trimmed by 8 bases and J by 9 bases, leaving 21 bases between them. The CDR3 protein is CARSLGRGGSEQFF. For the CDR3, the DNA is TGTGCCAGGTCCCTGGGGAGGGGGGGCAGTGAGCAGTTCTTC.

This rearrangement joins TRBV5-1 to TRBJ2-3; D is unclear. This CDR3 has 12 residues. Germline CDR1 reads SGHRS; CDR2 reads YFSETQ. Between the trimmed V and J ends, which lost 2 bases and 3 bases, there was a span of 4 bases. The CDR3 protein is CASSFGTDTQYF. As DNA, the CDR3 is TGCGCCAGCAGCTTTGGAACAGATACGCAGTATTTT.

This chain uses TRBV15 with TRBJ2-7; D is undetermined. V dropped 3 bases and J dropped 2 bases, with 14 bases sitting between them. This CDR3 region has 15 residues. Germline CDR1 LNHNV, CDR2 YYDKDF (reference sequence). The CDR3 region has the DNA TGTGCCACCAGCAGGTACTGGGCCCAACCCTACGAGCAGTACTTC. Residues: CATSRYWAQPYEQYF.

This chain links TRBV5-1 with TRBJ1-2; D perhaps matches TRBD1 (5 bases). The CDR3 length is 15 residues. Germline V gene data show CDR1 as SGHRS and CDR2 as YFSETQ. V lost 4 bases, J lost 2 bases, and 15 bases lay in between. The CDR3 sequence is CASSLTGTENYGYTF. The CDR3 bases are TGCGCCAGCAGCCTAACCGGGACTGAGAACTATGGCTACACCTTC.

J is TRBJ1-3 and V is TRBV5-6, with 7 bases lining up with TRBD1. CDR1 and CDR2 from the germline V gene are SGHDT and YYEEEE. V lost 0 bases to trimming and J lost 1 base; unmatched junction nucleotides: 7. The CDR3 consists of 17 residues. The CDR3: CASSLDYGTVSGNTIYF. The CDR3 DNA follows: TGTGCCAGCAGCTTGGATTATGGGACAGTGTCTGGAAACACCATATATTTT.

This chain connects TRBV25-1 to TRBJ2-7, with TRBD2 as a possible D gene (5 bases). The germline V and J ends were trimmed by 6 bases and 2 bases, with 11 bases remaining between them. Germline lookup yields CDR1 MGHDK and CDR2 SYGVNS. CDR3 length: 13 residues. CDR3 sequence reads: CASRGVLTYEQYF. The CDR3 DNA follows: TGTGCCAGCAGGGGAGTACTCACCTACGAGCAGTACTTC.

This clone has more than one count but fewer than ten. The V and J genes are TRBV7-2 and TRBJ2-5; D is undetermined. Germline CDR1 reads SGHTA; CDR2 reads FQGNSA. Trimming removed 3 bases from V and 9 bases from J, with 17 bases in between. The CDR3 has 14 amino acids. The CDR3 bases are TGTGCCAGCAGCTTGGGTTACTCGCTTGGGGCCCAGTACTTC. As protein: CASSLGYSLGAQYF. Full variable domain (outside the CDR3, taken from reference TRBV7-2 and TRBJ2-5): GAGVSQSPSNKVTEKGKDVELRCDPISGHTALYWYRQSLGQGLEFLIYFQGNSAPDKSGLPSDRFSAERTGGSVSTLTIQRTQQEDSAVYLCASSLGYSLGAQYFGPGTRLLVL.

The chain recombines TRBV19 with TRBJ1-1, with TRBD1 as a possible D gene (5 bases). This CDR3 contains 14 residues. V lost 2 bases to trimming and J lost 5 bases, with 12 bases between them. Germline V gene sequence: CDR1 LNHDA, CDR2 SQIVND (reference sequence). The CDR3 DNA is TGTGCCAGTAGTATATCTGGGGGAGGAACTGAAGCTTTCTTT. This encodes CASSISGGGTEAFF.

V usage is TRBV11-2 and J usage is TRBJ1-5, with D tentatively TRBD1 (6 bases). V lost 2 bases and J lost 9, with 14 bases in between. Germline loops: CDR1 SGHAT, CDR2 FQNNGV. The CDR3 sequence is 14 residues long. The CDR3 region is CASSLSDSLGPQHF. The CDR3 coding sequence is TGTGCCAGCAGCTTATCGGACAGCTTAGGGCCCCAGCATTTT.

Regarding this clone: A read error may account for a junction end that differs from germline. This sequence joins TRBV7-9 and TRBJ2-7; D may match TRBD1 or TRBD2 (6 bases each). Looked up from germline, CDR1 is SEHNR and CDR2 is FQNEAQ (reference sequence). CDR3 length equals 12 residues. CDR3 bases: TGTGCCAGCAGCTGGGAGGTGGGGGCCCCGGACTTC. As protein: CASSWEVGAPDF. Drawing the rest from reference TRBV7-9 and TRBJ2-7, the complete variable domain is DTGVSQNPRHKITKRGQNVTFRCDPISEHNRLYWYRQTLGQGPEFLTYFQNEAQLEKSRLLSDRFSAERPKGSFSTLEIQRTEQGDSAMYLCASSWEVGAPDFGPGTRLTVT.

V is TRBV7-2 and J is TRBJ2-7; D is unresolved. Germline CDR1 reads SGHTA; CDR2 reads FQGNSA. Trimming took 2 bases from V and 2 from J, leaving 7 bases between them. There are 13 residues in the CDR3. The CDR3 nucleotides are TGTGCCAGCAGCTTATTCTTTACCTACGAGCAGTACTTC. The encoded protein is CASSLFFTYEQYF.

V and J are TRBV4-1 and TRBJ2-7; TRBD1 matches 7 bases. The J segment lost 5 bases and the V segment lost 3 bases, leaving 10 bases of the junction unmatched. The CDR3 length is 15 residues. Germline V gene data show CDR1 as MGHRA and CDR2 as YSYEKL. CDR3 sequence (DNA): TGCGCCAGCAGCCAGGGCAACAGGGGATCGGACGAGCAGTACTTC. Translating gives CASSQGNRGSDEQYF.

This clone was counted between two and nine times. The chain's CDR3 is CSADRDRGKEEAFF. CDR3 nucleotides: TGCAGCGCCGACCGGGACAGGGGGAAAGAAGAAGCTTTCTTT. The V call is TRBV29-1, the J call TRBJ1-1, with 11 bases lining up with TRBD1. The CDR3 spans 14 residues. Trimming removed 7 bases from V and 8 bases from J; junction bases left unmatched: 12. Looked up from germline, CDR1 is SQVTM and CDR2 is ANQGSEA.

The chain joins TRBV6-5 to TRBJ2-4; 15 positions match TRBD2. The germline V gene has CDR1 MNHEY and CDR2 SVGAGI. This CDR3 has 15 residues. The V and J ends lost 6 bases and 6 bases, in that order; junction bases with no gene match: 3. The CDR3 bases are TGTGCCAGCAGGGGACTAGCGGGAGGAGGAAACATTCAGTACTTC. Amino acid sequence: CASRGLAGGGNIQYF.

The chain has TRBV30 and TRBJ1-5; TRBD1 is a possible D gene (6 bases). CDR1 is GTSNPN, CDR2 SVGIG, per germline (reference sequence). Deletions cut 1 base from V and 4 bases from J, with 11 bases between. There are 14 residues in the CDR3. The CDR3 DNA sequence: TGTGCCTGGAGTGAACCACAGGGAAATCAGCCCCAGCATTTT. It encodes CAWSEPQGNQPQHF.

CDR3 loop: CASNPTGGYTGELFF. The CDR3 DNA is TGTGCCAGCAACCCGACAGGGGGCTACACCGGGGAGCTGTTTTTT. This chain links TRBV2 with TRBJ2-2; 10 nucleotides match TRBD1. CDR3 length: 15 amino acids. Trimming removed 7 bases from V and 3 bases from J; junction bases left unmatched: 5. The germline gives CDR1 SNHLY, CDR2 FYNNEI.

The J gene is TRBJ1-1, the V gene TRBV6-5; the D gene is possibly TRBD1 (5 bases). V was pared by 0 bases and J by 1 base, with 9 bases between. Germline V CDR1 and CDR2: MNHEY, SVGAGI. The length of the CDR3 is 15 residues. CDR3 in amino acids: CASSYSAGTNTEAFF. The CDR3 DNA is TGTGCCAGCAGTTACTCTGCAGGGACGAACACTGAAGCTTTCTTT.

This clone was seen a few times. In nucleotides, the CDR3 is TGTGCCAGCAGCCAAGAAACCTACGGTTACAATGAGCAGTTCTTC. Protein: CASSQETYGYNEQFF. The rearrangement joins TRBV4-2 to TRBJ2-1; the D is unclear. V was clipped by 0 bases and J by 4 bases, with 10 bases between them. Germline values: CDR1 LGHNA, CDR2 YNFKEQ. The CDR3 totals 15 residues.

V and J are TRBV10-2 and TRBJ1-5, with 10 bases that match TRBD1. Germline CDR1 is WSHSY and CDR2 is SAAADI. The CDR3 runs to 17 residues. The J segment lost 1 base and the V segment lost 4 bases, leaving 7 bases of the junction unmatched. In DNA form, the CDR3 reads TGCGCCAGCAGTGCCGGACAGGGGGGAAACAGCAATCAGCCCCAGCATTTT. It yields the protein CASSAGQGGNSNQPQHF.

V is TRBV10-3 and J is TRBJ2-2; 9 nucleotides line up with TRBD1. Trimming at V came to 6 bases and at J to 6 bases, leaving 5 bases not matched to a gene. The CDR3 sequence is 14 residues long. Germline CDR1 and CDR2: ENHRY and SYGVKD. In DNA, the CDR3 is TGTGCCATCAGCCTGGACAGGGGCGCCGGGGAGCTGTTTTTT. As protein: CAISLDRGAGELFF.

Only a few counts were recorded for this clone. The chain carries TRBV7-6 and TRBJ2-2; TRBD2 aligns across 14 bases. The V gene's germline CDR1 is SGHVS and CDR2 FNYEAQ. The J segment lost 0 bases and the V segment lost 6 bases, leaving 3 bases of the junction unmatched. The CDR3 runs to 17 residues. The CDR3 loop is CASRSGLAGANTGELFF. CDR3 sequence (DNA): TGTGCCAGCAGATCGGGACTAGCGGGAGCGAACACCGGGGAGCTGTTTTTT.

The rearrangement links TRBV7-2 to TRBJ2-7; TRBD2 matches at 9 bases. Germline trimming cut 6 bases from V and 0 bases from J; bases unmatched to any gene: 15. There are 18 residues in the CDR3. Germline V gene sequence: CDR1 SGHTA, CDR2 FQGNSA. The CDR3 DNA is TGTGCCAGCAGTTCGCGGGGATATAGCGGGGGAAGCTCCTACGAGCAGTACTTC. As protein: CASSSRGYSGGSSYEQYF.

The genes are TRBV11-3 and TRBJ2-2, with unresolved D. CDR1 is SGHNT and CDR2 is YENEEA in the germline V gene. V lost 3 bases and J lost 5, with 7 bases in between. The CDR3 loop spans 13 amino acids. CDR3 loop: CASSFAGTGELFF. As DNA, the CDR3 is TGTGCCAGCAGCTTCGCCGGGACCGGGGAGCTGTTTTTT.

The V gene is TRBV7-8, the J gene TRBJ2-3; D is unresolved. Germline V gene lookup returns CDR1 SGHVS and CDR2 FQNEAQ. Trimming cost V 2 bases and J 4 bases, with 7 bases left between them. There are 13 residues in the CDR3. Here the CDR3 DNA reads TGTGCCAGCAGCTTATCGAAGGCAGATACGCAGTATTTT. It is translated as CASSLSKADTQYF.

The CDR3 DNA reads as TGTGCCAGCAGCCCGGGACAGGGGTTTACCCCCTACGAGCAGTACTTC. Residues: CASSPGQGFTPYEQYF. The rearrangement joins TRBV7-9 to TRBJ2-7; TRBD1 matches 10 bases. The CDR3 contains 16 residues. V dropped 5 bases and J dropped 2; count of bases not matched to a gene: 9. Germline CDR1 and CDR2: SEHNR and FQNEAQ (reference sequence). The complete variable domain, with remaining parts taken from reference TRBV7-9 and TRBJ2-7, reads DTGVSQNPRHKITKRGQNVTFRCDPISEHNRLYWYRQTLGQGPEFLTYFQNEAQLEKSRLLSDRFSAERPKGSFSTLEIQRTEQGDSAMYLCASSPGQGFTPYEQYFGPGTRLTVT.

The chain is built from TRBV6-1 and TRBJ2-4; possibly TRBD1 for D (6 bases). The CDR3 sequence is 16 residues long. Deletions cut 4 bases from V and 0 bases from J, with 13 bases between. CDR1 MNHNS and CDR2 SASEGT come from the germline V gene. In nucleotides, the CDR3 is TGTGCCAGCAGTGTCGGACAGAGCTTAGCCAAAAACATTCAGTACTTC. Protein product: CASSVGQSLAKNIQYF.

The CDR3 coding sequence is TGTGCCAGTAGTGCCCTACAGGGAACCGCTTATAGCAATCAGCCCCAGCATTTT. This codes for CASSALQGTAYSNQPQHF. V and J are TRBV19 and TRBJ1-5; D is perhaps TRBD1 (6 bases). CDR3 length: 18 amino acids. From germline, CDR1 is LNHDA and CDR2 SQIVND (reference sequence). V was trimmed by 5 bases and J by 0 bases, leaving 20 bases between them.